This T cell receptor beta chain was sequenced for a study of blood T cell repertoires in COVID-19. About the research overall: The study drew acute and convalescent COVID-19 samples from the United States, Italy and Spain. PBMCs, B-cell-depleted T cells, or T cells provided the cDNA or gDNA that made up the material.

Original processing notes: Researchers report that nucleated cell counts were estimated from reference gene primer amplification. The data were produced by immunoSEQ multiplex PCR, yet TCRdb's version contains in-frame clones alone and is incomplete. V, J and clone size are taken as reported in that table, and D and trimming were inferred from the DNA itself. This sample has approximately 330,000 clones, with roughly 90% found just once. Seattle patients were enrolled during active infection and followed longitudinally. CDR1 SNHLY and CDR2 FYNNEI come from the germline V gene. This CDR3 has 15 amino acids. The trim removed 6 bases at V and 7 bases at J, leaving 13 bases unmatched.

The V and J genes are TRBV2 and TRBJ2-7, with 9 bases aligning to TRBD1. This receptor was taken from a man aged 25-45 years with COVID-19, enrolled during active disease. Sequenced: peripheral blood. DNA of the CDR3: TGTGCCAGCAGGGACTCGAGGACAGGGGCCGGGGAGCAGTACTTC. As protein: CASRDSRTGAGEQYF. The variable domain in full, completed from reference TRBV2 and TRBJ2-7, reads EPEVTQTPSHQVTQMGQEVILRCVPISNHLYFYWYRQILGQKVEFLVSFYNNEISEKSEIFDDQFSVERPDGSNFTLKIRSTKLEDSAMYFCASRDSRTGAGEQYFGPGTRLTVT.